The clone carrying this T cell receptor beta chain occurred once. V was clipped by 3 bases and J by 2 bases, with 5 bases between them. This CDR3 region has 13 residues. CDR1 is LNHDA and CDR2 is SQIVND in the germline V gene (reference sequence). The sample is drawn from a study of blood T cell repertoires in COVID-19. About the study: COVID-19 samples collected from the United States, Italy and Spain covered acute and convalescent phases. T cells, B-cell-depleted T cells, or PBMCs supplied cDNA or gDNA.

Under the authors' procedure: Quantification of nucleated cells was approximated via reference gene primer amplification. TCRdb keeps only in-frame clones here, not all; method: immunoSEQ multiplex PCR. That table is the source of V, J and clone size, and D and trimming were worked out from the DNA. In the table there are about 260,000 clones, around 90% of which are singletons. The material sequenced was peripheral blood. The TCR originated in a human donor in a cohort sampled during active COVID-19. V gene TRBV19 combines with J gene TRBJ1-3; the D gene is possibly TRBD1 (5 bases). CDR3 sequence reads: CASSMDTGNTIYF. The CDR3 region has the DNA TGTGCCAGTAGTATGGACACTGGAAACACCATATATTTT.